A single TCR beta chain is shown here with its context. The antigen is not known. These data belong to a study of shared clonotypes between healthy human individuals. CD45RO negativity and positive selection for CCR7 defined naive CD8 cells, a population that excluded terminally differentiated effector memory CD45RA+ cells. Here immunoSEQ multiplex PCR was the method, and the copy in TCRdb shows in-frame clones only, minus some. The repertoire holds about 600,000 clones, with 95% to 96% as singletons. The study's findings and limits: Larger richness was generally estimated for naive than memory subsets.

This TCR derives from a woman in her 30s in good health. Specimen: naive CD8+ T cells sorted from blood.

CDR3 DNA: TGTGCCAGCAGTTTCGCCGGGAGGTCCTACGAGCAGTACTTC. It codes for CASSFAGRSYEQYF. V and J are TRBV28 and TRBJ2-7, with 7 nucleotides matching TRBD2. Unmatched junction bases numbered 3, after V lost 3 bases and J lost 1 base. The CDR3 covers 14 residues. CDR1 is MDHEN, CDR2 SYDVKM, per germline.